This T cell receptor (beta chain) comes out of a study of T cell responses to AZD1222 COVID-19 vaccine. The protocol was immunoSEQ multiplex PCR, while the TCRdb copy is restricted to in-frame clones and leaves out a portion. The sample records 25,000 to 30,000 clones, roughly 78% being singletons. Sequences were derived from peripheral blood, sampled on day 0 of AZD1222 vaccination. The sequence was collected from an adult in good health.

The CDR3 DNA reads as TGTGCCAGCCTTCTGAGGAGCTACACCTTC. Encoded protein: CASLLRSYTF. The chain carries TRBV5-8 and TRBJ1-2; D call uncertain. This CDR3 contains 10 residues. V shed 7 bases and J shed 9 bases, with 10 bases lying between them. CDR1 is SGHTS and CDR2 is YDEGEE in the germline V gene.